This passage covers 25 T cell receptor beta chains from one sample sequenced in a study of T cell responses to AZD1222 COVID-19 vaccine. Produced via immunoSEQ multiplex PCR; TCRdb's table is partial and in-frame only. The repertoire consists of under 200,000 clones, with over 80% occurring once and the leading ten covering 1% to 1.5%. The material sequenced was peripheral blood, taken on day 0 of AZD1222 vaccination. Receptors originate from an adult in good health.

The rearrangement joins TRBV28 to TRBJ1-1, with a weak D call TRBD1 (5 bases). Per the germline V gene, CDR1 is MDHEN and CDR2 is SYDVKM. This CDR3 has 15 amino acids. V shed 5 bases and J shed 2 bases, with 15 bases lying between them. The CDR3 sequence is CASSLLPQGNTEAFF. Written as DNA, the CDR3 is TGTGCCAGCAGTCTCCTGCCCCAGGGTAACACTGAAGCTTTCTTT.

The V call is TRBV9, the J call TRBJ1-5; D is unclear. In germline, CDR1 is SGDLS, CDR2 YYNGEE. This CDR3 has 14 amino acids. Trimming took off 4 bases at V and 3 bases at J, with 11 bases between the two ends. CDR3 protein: CASSPGGINQPQHF. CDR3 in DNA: TGTGCCAGCAGCCCCGGAGGGATCAATCAGCCCCAGCATTTT.

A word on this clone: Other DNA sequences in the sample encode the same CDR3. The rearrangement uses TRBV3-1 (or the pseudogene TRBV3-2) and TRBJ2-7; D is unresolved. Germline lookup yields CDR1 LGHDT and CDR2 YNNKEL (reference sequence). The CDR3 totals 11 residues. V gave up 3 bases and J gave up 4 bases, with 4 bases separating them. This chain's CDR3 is CASSQGYEQYF. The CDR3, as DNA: TGTGCCAGCAGCCAGGGGTACGAGCAGTACTTC.

CDR3: CASSPITGVGGNQPQHF. The CDR3 DNA sequence: TGTGCCAGCAGTCCAATCACGGGAGTTGGGGGCAATCAGCCCCAGCATTTT. J is TRBJ1-5 and V is TRBV28; D call uncertain. Trimming removed 5 bases from V and 2 bases from J, with 19 bases in between. Germline CDR1 MDHEN, CDR2 SYDVKM. The CDR3 is 17 amino acids.

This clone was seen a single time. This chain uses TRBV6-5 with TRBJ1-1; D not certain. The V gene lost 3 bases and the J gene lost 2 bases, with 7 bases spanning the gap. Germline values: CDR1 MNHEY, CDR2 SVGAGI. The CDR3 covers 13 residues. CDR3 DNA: TGTGCCAGCAGTTATGGGCGTAACACTGAAGCTTTCTTT. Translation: CASSYGRNTEAFF.

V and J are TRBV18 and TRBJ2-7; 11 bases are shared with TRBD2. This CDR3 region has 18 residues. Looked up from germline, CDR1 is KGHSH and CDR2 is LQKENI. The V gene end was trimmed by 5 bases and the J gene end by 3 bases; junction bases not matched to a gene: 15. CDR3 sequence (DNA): TGTGCCAGCTCAACCAAGCAGACTAGCGGGGCGAACCTCTACGAGCAGTACTTC. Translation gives CASSTKQTSGANLYEQYF.

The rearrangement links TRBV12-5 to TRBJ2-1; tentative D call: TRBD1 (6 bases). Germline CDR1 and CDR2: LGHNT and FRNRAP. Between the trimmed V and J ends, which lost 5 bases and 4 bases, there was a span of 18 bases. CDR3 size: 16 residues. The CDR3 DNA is TGTGCTAGTGGTCCCCCCGGGACACTGAGATACAATGAGCAGTTCTTC. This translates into CASGPPGTLRYNEQFF.

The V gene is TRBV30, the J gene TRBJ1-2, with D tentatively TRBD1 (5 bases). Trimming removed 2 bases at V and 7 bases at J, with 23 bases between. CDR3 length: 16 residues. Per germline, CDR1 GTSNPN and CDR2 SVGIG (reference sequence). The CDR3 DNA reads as TGTGCCTGGAGTCCAAGGGACCGTGCTGGACAAACTGGCTACACCTTC. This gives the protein CAWSPRDRAGQTGYTF.

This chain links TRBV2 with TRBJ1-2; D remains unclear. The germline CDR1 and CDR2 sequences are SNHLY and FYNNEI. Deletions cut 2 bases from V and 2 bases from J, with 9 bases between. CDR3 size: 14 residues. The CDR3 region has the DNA TGTGCCAGCAGTGAAAGCATCGGAAACTATGGCTACACCTTC. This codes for CASSESIGNYGYTF.

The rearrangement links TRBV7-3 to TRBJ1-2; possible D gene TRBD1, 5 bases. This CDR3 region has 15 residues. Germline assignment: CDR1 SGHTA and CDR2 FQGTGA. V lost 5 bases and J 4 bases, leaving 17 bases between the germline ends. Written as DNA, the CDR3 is TGTGCCAGCAGCCAGTCGGGCAGGGCTTCCTATGGCTACACCTTC. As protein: CASSQSGRASYGYTF.

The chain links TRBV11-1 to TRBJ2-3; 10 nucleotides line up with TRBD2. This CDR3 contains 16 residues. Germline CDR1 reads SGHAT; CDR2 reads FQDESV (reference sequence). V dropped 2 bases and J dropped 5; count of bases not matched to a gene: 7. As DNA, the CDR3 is TGTGCCAGCAGCTTATTACCAGCGGGGGGGCAAGATACGCAGTATTTT. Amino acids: CASSLLPAGGQDTQYF.

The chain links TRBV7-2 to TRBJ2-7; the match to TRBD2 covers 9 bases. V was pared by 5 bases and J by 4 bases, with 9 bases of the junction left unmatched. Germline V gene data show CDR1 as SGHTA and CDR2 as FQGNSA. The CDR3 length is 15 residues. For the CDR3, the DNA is TGTGCCAGCAGCCCCGAGCGGGGGGTCCGATACGAGCAGTACTTC. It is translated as CASSPERGVRYEQYF.

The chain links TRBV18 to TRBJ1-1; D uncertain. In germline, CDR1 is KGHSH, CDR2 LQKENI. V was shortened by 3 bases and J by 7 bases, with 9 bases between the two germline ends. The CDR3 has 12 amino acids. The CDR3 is CASSPLLGEAFF. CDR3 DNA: TGTGCCAGCTCACCTCTCCTCGGTGAAGCTTTCTTT.

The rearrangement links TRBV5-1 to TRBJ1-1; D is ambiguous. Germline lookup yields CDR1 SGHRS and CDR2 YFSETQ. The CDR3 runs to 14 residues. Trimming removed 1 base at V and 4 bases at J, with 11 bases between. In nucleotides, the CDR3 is TGCGCCAGCAGCTTGTGGCAGGAGGGCACTGAAGCTTTCTTT. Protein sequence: CASSLWQEGTEAFF.

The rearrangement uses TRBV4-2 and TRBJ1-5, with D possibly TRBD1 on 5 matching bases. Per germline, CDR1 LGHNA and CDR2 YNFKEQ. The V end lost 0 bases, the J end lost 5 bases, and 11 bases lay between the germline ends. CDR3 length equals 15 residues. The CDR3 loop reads CASSQDQDSYQPQHF. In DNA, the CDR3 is TGTGCCAGCAGCCAAGATCAAGACAGTTATCAGCCCCAGCATTTT.

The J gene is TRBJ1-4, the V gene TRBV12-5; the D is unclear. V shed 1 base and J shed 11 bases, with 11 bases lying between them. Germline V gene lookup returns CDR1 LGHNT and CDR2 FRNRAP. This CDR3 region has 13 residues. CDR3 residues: CASGLAYIGKLFF. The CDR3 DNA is TGTGCTAGTGGTTTGGCTTACATAGGGAAACTGTTTTTT.

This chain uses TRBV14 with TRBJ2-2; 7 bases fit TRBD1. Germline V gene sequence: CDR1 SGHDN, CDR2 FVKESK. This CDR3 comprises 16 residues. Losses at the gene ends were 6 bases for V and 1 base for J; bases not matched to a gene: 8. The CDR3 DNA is TGTGCCAGCAGTGATACTAGGGGGCGGAACACCGGGGAGCTGTTTTTT. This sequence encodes CASSDTRGRNTGELFF.

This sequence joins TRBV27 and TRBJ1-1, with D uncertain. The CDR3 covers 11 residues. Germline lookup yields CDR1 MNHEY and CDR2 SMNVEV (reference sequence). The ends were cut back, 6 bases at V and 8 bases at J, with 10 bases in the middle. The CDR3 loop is CASSSSVEAFF. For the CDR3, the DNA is TGTGCCAGCAGCTCCAGTGTAGAAGCTTTCTTT.

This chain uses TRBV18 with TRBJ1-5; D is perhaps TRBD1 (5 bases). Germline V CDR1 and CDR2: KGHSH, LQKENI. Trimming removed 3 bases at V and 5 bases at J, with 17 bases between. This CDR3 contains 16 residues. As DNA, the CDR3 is TGTGCCAGCTCACCGCGGGCGGACATAAAGTATCAGCCCCAGCATTTT. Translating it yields CASSPRADIKYQPQHF.

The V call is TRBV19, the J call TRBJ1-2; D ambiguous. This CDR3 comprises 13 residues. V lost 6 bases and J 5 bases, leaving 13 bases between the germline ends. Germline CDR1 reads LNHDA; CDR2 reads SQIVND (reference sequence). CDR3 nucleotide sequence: TGTGCCAGTAGCCCCCAGAGCCGTTATGGCTACACCTTC. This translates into CASSPQSRYGYTF.

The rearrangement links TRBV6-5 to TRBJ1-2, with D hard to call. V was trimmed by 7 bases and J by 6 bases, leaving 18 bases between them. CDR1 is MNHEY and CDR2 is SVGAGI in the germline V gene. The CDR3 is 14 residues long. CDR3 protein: CASTPPGGNDGYTF. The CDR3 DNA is TGTGCCAGCACCCCCCCCGGAGGGAACGATGGCTACACCTTC.

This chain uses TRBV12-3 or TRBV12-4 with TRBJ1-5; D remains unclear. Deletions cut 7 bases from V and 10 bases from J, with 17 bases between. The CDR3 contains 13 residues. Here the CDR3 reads CASTRTSEVPQHF. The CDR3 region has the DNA TGTGCCAGCACGAGGACGTCTGAGGTCCCCCAGCATTTT.

The CDR3 spells CASRDGDTGELFF. CDR3 DNA: TGCGCCAGCCGGGATGGGGACACCGGGGAGCTGTTTTTT. The rearrangement links TRBV5-1 to TRBJ2-2, with D possibly TRBD2 on 5 matching bases. Germline-derived CDR1 and CDR2 are SGHRS and YFSETQ. The CDR3 totals 13 residues. V lost 7 bases and J lost 3, with 10 bases in between.

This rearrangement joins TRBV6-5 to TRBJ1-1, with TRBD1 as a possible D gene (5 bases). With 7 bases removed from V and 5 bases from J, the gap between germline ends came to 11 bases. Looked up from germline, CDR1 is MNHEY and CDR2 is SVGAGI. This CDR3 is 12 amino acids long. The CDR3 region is CASIIQGTEAFF. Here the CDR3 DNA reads TGTGCCAGCATAATTCAGGGAACTGAAGCTTTCTTT.

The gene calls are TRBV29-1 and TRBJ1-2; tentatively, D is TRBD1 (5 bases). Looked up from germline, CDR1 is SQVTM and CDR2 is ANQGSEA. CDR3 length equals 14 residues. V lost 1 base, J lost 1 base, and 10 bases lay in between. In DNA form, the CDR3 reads TGCAGCGTTGAAGGGCAGGGTGGTAACTATGGCTACACCTTC. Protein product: CSVEGQGGNYGYTF. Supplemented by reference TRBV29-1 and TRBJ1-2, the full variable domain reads SAVISQKPSRDICQRGTSLTIQCQVDSQVTMMFWYRQQPGQSLTLIATANQGSEATYESGFVIDKFPISRPNLTFSTLTVSNMSPEDSSIYLCSVEGQGGNYGYTFGSGTRLTVV.